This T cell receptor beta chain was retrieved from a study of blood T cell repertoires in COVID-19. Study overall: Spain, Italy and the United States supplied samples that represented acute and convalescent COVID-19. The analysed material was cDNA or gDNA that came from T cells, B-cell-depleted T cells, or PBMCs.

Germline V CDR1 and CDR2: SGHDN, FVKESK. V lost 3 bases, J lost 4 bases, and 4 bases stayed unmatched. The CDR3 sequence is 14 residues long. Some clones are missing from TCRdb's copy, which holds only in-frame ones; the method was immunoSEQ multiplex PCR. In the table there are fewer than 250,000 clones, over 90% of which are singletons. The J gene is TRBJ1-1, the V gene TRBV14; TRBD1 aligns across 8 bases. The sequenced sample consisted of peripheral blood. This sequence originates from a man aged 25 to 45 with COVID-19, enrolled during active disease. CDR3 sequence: CASSQWTGFTEAFF. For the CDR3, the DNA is TGTGCCAGCAGCCAGTGGACAGGGTTCACTGAAGCTTTCTTT. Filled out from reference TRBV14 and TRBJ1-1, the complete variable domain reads EAGVTQFPSHSVIEKGQTVTLRCDPISGHDNLYWYRRVMGKEIKFLLHFVKESKQDESGMPNNRFLAERTGGTYSTLKVQPAELEDSGVYFCASSQWTGFTEAFFGQGTRLTVV.